These 27 T cell receptor beta chains were all obtained from the same sample, sequenced in a study of shared clonotypes between healthy human individuals. Method: immunoSEQ multiplex PCR; TCRdb's copy keeps in-frame clones and lacks some. The table lists around 2.3 million clones, around 95% of them singletons. The sample comprised naive CD4+ T cells sorted from blood. The subset denotes: CD45RA+ positively selected. The receptor set was obtained from a man aged 18 to 30 in good health.

This clone was seen a handful of times. The sample has other DNA sequences that encode this CDR3 too. Here the CDR3 reads CASSVDGGSYNEQFF. The CDR3 DNA reads as TGTGCCAGCAGCGTAGACGGGGGGTCCTACAATGAGCAGTTCTTC. The chain is built from TRBV9 and TRBJ2-1; 7 bases line up with TRBD2. Unmatched junction bases numbered 1, after V lost 0 bases and J lost 1 base. Per germline, CDR1 SGDLS and CDR2 YYNGEE. There are 15 residues in the CDR3. The whole variable domain, remainder taken from reference TRBV9 and TRBJ2-1, is DSGVTQTPKHLITATGQRVTLRCSPRSGDLSVYWYQQSLDQGLQFLIQYYNGEERAKGNILERFSAQQFPDLHSELNLSSLELGDSALYFCASSVDGGSYNEQFFGPGTRLTVL.

The count of this clone is one. This same CDR3 is encoded by further DNA sequences in the sample. The rearrangement links TRBV7-9 to TRBJ1-4, with a weak D call TRBD1 (6 bases). CDR3 length: 14 amino acids. Trimming pared 0 bases from V and 6 bases from J, leaving 8 bases between. Germline lookup yields CDR1 SEHNR and CDR2 FQNEAQ (reference sequence). The CDR3 region has the DNA TGTGCCAGCAGCTTAGCGGGGGCGGATGAAAAACTGTTTTTT. Its protein product is CASSLAGADEKLFF.

The rearrangement uses TRBV5-6 and TRBJ2-1; D unclear. CDR3 length equals 11 residues. The V end lost 2 bases, the J end lost 6 bases, and 3 bases lay between the germline ends. CDR1 and CDR2 (germline): SGHDT, YYEEEE. CDR3 DNA: TGTGCCAGCAGCTTCTCCAATGAGCAGTTCTTC. Protein sequence: CASSFSNEQFF.

The V call is TRBV7-8, the J call TRBJ2-7; 14 bases match TRBD2. J was trimmed by 4 bases and V by 4 bases; bases with no gene match: 3. This CDR3 comprises 15 residues. From germline, CDR1 is SGHVS and CDR2 FQNEAQ. The CDR3: CASSSRTSGRYEQYF. The CDR3 DNA is TGTGCCAGCAGCTCCAGGACTAGCGGGAGGTACGAGCAGTACTTC.

The J gene is TRBJ2-3, the V gene TRBV27; perhaps TRBD2 as D (6 bases). V was shortened by 8 bases and J by 2 bases, with 8 bases between the two germline ends. The CDR3 covers 12 residues. Per germline, CDR1 MNHEY and CDR2 SMNVEV (reference sequence). This CDR3 is CASGGITDTQYF. The CDR3 DNA follows: TGTGCCAGCGGGGGGATCACAGATACGCAGTATTTT.

The chain employs TRBV29-1 and TRBJ1-1, with D maybe TRBD1 (5 bases). The CDR3 has 15 amino acids. Germline-derived CDR1 and CDR2 are SQVTM and ANQGSEA. V lost 6 bases, J lost 0 bases, and 17 bases lay in between. This CDR3 is CSVRRAEGMNTEAFF. CDR3 DNA: TGCAGCGTCCGCAGGGCCGAGGGGATGAACACTGAAGCTTTCTTT.

V gene TRBV23-1 combines with J gene TRBJ1-1; D is uncertain. TRBV23-1 carries the ORF label, with uncertain function. V lost 5 bases and J lost 1, with 14 bases in between. This CDR3 spans 15 amino acids. The CDR3, as DNA: TGCGCCAGCAGTATCCTGTCCAGGTGGAACACTGAAGCTTTCTTT. It encodes CASSILSRWNTEAFF.

V and J are TRBV2 and TRBJ1-6; D is possibly TRBD1 (5 bases). With 4 bases removed from V and 10 bases from J, the gap between germline ends came to 20 bases. CDR1 is SNHLY, CDR2 FYNNEI, per germline. The length of the CDR3 is 16 residues. CDR3 residues: CASSGMGVREFSPLHF. CDR3 sequence (DNA): TGTGCCAGCAGTGGGATGGGGGTCAGGGAGTTCTCACCCCTCCACTTT.

The table lists this clone with a count of one. The chain is built from TRBV7-6 and TRBJ2-1; possibly TRBD2 for D (5 bases). V lost 1 base and J lost 2, with 12 bases in between. Per the germline V gene, CDR1 is SGHVS and CDR2 is FNYEAQ. The CDR3 covers 16 residues. CDR3 DNA sequence: TGTGCCAGCAGCTTAGTCTCCCTAGCTGCCTACAATGAGCAGTTCTTC. Translated, it gives CASSLVSLAAYNEQFF. Complete variable domain (other parts from reference TRBV7-6 and TRBJ2-1): GAGVSQSPRYKVTKRGQDVALRCDPISGHVSLYWYRQALGQGPEFLTYFNYEAQQDKSGLPNDRFSAERPEGSISTLTIQRTEQRDSAMYRCASSLVSLAAYNEQFFGPGTRLTVL.

V and J are TRBV5-4 and TRBJ1-2, with D unclear. From germline, CDR1 is SGHNT and CDR2 YYREEE (reference sequence). The CDR3 totals 14 residues. V dropped 0 bases and J dropped 4 bases, with 10 bases sitting between them. In DNA, the CDR3 is TGTGCCAGCAGCTTGGGTGGTGGGCCCTATGGCTACACCTTC. This sequence encodes CASSLGGGPYGYTF.

The rearrangement links TRBV2 to TRBJ2-3; 7 positions match TRBD1. CDR1 SNHLY and CDR2 FYNNEI come from the germline V gene. The CDR3 spans 15 residues. The V and J ends lost 5 bases and 1 base, in that order; junction bases with no gene match: 6. The CDR3 sequence is CASSIQGWGTDTQYF. The CDR3 DNA is TGTGCCAGCAGTATACAGGGGTGGGGCACAGATACGCAGTATTTT.

This clone was observed a single time. CDR3 in amino acids: CAWTNQGEREAFF. As DNA, the CDR3 is TGTGCCTGGACAAATCAGGGGGAGCGTGAAGCTTTCTTT. The gene calls are TRBV30 and TRBJ1-1, with 7 bases that match TRBD1. The V gene end was trimmed by 4 bases and the J gene end by 7 bases; junction bases not matched to a gene: 9. The CDR3 length is 13 residues. Germline CDR1 is GTSNPN and CDR2 is SVGIG (reference sequence).

With regard to this clone: The same CDR3 also results from other DNA sequences found in this sample. The chain has TRBV6-6 and TRBJ1-1; 7 nucleotides match TRBD1. CDR1 MNHNY and CDR2 SVGAGI come from the germline V gene (reference sequence). CDR3 length: 13 residues. The V segment lost 3 bases and the J segment 5 bases; nucleotides outside the gene matches: 3. CDR3 loop: CASSYPQGTEAFF. The CDR3 DNA sequence: TGTGCCAGCAGTTATCCACAGGGGACTGAAGCTTTCTTT.

The rearrangement links TRBV30 to TRBJ1-3, with a tentative D call TRBD1 (5 bases). The CDR3 is 15 amino acids. Germline CDR1 reads GTSNPN; CDR2 reads SVGIG (reference sequence). V lost 4 bases, J lost 0 bases, and 13 bases lay in between. CDR3 nucleotides: TGTGCCTGGACTAAGAAGGGGCTCTCTGGAAACACCATATATTTT. The encoded protein is CAWTKKGLSGNTIYF.

The chain links TRBV27 to TRBJ2-7, with 8 bases fitting TRBD1. Germline CDR1 and CDR2: MNHEY and SMNVEV (reference sequence). The CDR3 has 15 amino acids. The V gene end was trimmed by 5 bases and the J gene end by 1 base; junction bases not matched to a gene: 7. Here the CDR3 reads CASSPGDRSSYEQYF. The CDR3 bases are TGTGCCAGCAGTCCAGGGGACAGGTCGTCCTACGAGCAGTACTTC.

As for this clone: Other DNA sequences from this sample encode an identical CDR3 as well. The gene calls are TRBV18 and TRBJ1-1; TRBD1 is a possible D gene (6 bases). Germline CDR1 and CDR2: KGHSH and LQKENI. V lost 2 bases and J 5 bases, leaving 6 bases between the germline ends. The CDR3 runs 12 residues. The CDR3 is CASSPDRTEAFF. CDR3 coding DNA: TGTGCCAGCTCACCAGACAGGACTGAAGCTTTCTTT.

This chain uses TRBV30 with TRBJ1-1; TRBD1 matches 7 bases. Unmatched junction bases numbered 7, after V lost 1 base and J lost 2 bases. This CDR3 region has 15 residues. Germline loops: CDR1 GTSNPN, CDR2 SVGIG (reference sequence). The CDR3 bases are TGTGCCTGGAGTGCGTCCGGGACAGCTAACACTGAAGCTTTCTTT. It yields the protein CAWSASGTANTEAFF.

The genes are TRBV27 and TRBJ2-6; 8 nucleotides align to TRBD1. The germline V gene encodes CDR1 MNHEY and CDR2 SMNVEV (reference sequence). With 4 bases clipped from V and 0 bases from J, the junction kept 8 bases outside the gene matches. The CDR3 extends over 18 amino acids. The DNA for the CDR3 is TGTGCCAGCAGTTGGGACAGGCGGGGCAGCTCTGGGGCCAACGTCCTGACTTTC. It codes for CASSWDRRGSSGANVLTF.

The chain carries TRBV5-1 and TRBJ1-2; D remains unclear. The length of the CDR3 is 13 residues. Trimming removed 1 base at V and 9 bases at J, with 13 bases between. Germline values: CDR1 SGHRS, CDR2 YFSETQ. CDR3 DNA: TGCGCCAGCAGCTTGAGCGTCGAGAGCAGCTACACCTTC. As protein: CASSLSVESSYTF.

The chain has TRBV10-2 and TRBJ1-6; D unclear. From germline, CDR1 is WSHSY and CDR2 SAAADI. This CDR3 comprises 13 residues. V lost 3 bases and J 9 bases, leaving 9 bases between the germline ends. The CDR3 DNA reads as TGCGCCAGCAGTGATGGTAGTGGTTCACCCCTCCACTTT. Translation gives CASSDGSGSPLHF.

J is TRBJ1-1 and V is TRBV7-9; D remains ambiguous. The germline CDR1 and CDR2 sequences are SEHNR and FQNEAQ (reference sequence). V lost 4 bases and J lost 0, with 12 bases in between. The CDR3 covers 15 residues. The CDR3, as DNA: TGTGCCAGCAGCTCCCGACGGCTCATGAACACTGAAGCTTTCTTT. Its protein is CASSSRRLMNTEAFF.

The chain uses TRBV6-6 and TRBJ1-2, with a tentative D call TRBD1 (5 bases). Germline values: CDR1 MNHNY, CDR2 SVGAGI (reference sequence). Trimming shortened V by 0 bases and J by 8 bases, and 16 bases separated the two germline ends. The CDR3 length is 15 residues. The CDR3 bases are TGTGCCAGCAGTTACTCGAGAGGGACCACGGACGGCTACACCTTC. Protein product: CASSYSRGTTDGYTF.

The genes are TRBV4-1 and TRBJ2-7, with D unresolved. CDR1 and CDR2 (germline): MGHRA, YSYEKL. Trimming took off 1 base at V and 9 bases at J, with 16 bases between the two ends. The CDR3 runs 14 residues. The CDR3 loop is CASSQGSRAAGQYF. The CDR3 DNA follows: TGCGCCAGCAGCCAAGGCAGTCGGGCGGCCGGGCAGTACTTC.

The chain has TRBV30 and TRBJ1-6, with D maybe TRBD1 (5 bases). V was trimmed by 1 base and J by 7 bases, leaving 14 bases between them. The CDR3 totals 15 residues. Germline V gene lookup returns CDR1 GTSNPN and CDR2 SVGIG (reference sequence). This chain's CDR3 is CAWSAAGTVNSPLHF. CDR3 nucleotide sequence: TGTGCCTGGAGTGCGGCCGGGACGGTAAATTCACCCCTCCACTTT.

The CDR3 loop is CASSQMNEAGIQYF. The CDR3 coding sequence is TGTGCCAGCAGCCAAATGAACGAGGCGGGCATTCAGTACTTC. The chain combines TRBV14 with TRBJ2-4; D is possibly TRBD2 (5 bases). The CDR3 consists of 14 residues. In germline, CDR1 is SGHDN, CDR2 FVKESK. The V end was cut by 2 bases, the J end by 9 bases, with 14 bases between.

In the case of this clone: One end of the junction does not line up with germline, which may come from a read error. V gene TRBV5-1 combines with J gene TRBJ1-5, with D uncertain. Germline lookup yields CDR1 SGHRS and CDR2 YFSETQ. The CDR3 totals 13 residues. Written as DNA, the CDR3 is TGCGCCAGCAGGTTGGAGAGCAATCAGCCCCAGCATTTT. As protein: CASRLESNQPQHF.

V gene TRBV7-3 combines with J gene TRBJ2-1, with 10 bases fitting TRBD2. The germline gives CDR1 SGHTA, CDR2 FQGTGA. This CDR3 spans 15 amino acids. With 2 bases clipped from V and 4 bases from J, the junction kept 2 bases outside the gene matches. CDR3 nucleotide sequence: TGTGCCAGCAGCTTAGAGCGGGGGGGATACAATGAGCAGTTCTTC. Translated: CASSLERGGYNEQFF.